This passage covers 6 T cell receptor beta chains from one sample sequenced in a study of sequential checkpoint blockade in melanoma. Assay: immunoSEQ multiplex PCR; the TCRdb copy retains only in-frame clones and omits some. The sample records roughly 10,000 clones, approximately 73% being singletons. Treatment: randomized to nivolumab then ipilimumab (arm A) or the reverse (arm B). The sample consisted of CD8+ T cells sorted from blood (inferred from file names), taken from a patient given nivolumab and ipilimumab in sequence. These receptors all stem from a human donor with melanoma.

The chain combines TRBV9 with TRBJ2-2, with D perhaps matching TRBD2 (6 bases). The germline gives CDR1 SGDLS, CDR2 YYNGEE. Trimming removed 2 bases at V and 9 bases at J, with 8 bases between. The CDR3 has 12 residues. The CDR3 nucleotides are TGTGCCAGCAGCGTGGGCGGGAGGGAGCTGTTTTTT. This sequence encodes CASSVGGRELFF.

CDR3 sequence (DNA): TGTGCCAGCAGCTTTCTCGCCGGGACTAGCCATAACAATGAGCAGTTCTTC. Residues: CASSFLAGTSHNNEQFF. This sequence joins TRBV7-6 and TRBJ2-1; 9 bases fit TRBD2. This CDR3 is 17 amino acids long. The V and J ends lost 3 bases and 5 bases, in that order; junction bases with no gene match: 11. The germline gives CDR1 SGHVS, CDR2 FNYEAQ.

This rearrangement joins TRBV6-4 to TRBJ2-3; 9 bases fit TRBD2. The CDR3 is 14 residues long. Germline V lookup: CDR1 MRHNA, CDR2 SNTAGT. V was pared by 4 bases and J by 1 base, with 0 bases of the junction left unmatched. The CDR3 DNA follows: TGTGCCAGCAGTGCTAGCGGGGGCACAGATACGCAGTATTTT. Protein: CASSASGGTDTQYF.

The table lists this clone with a count of one. The chain is built from TRBV9 and TRBJ1-2; weak D call: TRBD1 (5 bases). From germline, CDR1 is SGDLS and CDR2 YYNGEE. This CDR3 spans 12 amino acids. V was clipped by 5 bases and J by 8 bases, with 13 bases between them. The CDR3 sequence: CASSDRTEGYTF. CDR3 in DNA: TGTGCCAGCAGTGACAGAACGGAAGGCTACACCTTC.

A single count supports this clone. Here the CDR3 reads CASSSVPSSYNEQFF. In DNA form, the CDR3 reads TGTGCCAGCAGCTCGGTCCCGAGCTCCTACAATGAGCAGTTCTTC. The chain couples TRBV5-4 to TRBJ2-1; no clear D. Germline V gives CDR1 SGHNT, CDR2 YYREEE (reference sequence). V was clipped by 3 bases and J by 0 bases, with 10 bases between them. CDR3 length: 15 residues.

The CDR3 DNA sequence: TGTGCCAGCAGTGAAGCGCGGGTCCTAGGCACCGGGGAGCTGTTTTTT. As protein: CASSEARVLGTGELFF. The rearrangement joins TRBV6-1 to TRBJ2-2, with D maybe TRBD2 (5 bases). The CDR3 is made up of 16 amino acids. In germline, CDR1 is MNHNS, CDR2 SASEGT. The V end lost 0 bases, the J end lost 4 bases, and 12 bases lay between the germline ends.